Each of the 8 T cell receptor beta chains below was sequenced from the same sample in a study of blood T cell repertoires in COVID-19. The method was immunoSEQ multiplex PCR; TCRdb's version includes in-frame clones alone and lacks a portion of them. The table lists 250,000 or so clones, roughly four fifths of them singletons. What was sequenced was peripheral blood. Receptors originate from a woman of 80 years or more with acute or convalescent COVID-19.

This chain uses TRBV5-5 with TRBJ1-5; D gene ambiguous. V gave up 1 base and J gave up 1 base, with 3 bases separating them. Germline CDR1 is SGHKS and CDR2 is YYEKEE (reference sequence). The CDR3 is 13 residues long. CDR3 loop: CASSLLSNQPQHF. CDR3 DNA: TGTGCCAGCAGCTTGCTGAGCAATCAGCCCCAGCATTTT.

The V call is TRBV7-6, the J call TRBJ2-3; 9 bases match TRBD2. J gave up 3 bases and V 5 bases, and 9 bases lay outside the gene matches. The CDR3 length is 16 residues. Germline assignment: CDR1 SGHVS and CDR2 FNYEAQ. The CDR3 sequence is CASSRTAGGWTDTQYF. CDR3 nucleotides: TGTGCCAGCAGCCGGACAGCGGGAGGTTGGACAGATACGCAGTATTTT.

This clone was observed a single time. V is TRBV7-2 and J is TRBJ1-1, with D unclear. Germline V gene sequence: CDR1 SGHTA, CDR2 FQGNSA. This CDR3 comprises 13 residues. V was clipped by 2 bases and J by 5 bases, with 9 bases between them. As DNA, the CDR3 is TGTGCCAGCAGCTTATATCTAAGAACTGAAGCTTTCTTT. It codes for CASSLYLRTEAFF.

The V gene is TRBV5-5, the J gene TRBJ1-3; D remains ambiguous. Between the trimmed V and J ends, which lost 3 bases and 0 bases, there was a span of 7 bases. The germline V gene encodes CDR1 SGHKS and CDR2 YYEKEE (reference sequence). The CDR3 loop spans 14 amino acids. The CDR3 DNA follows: TGTGCCAGCAGCTATGACACCTCTGGAAACACCATATATTTT. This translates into CASSYDTSGNTIYF.

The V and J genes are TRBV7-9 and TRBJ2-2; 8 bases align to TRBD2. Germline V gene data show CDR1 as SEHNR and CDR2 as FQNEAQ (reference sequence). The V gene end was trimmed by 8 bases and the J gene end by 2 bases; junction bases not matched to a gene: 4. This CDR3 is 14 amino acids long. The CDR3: CASGSGVNTGELFF. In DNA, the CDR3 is TGTGCCAGCGGTAGCGGGGTAAACACCGGGGAGCTGTTTTTT.

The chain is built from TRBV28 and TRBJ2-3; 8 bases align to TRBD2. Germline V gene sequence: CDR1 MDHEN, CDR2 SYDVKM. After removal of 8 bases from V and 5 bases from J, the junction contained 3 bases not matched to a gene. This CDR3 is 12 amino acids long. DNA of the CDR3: TGTGCCAGCGAGCTAGCGGGAGATACGCAGTATTTT. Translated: CASELAGDTQYF.

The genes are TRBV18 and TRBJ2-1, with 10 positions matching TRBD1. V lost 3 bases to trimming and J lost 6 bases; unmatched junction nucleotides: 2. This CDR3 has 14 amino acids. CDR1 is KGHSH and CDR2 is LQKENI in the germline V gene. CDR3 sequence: CASSPGTGANEQFF. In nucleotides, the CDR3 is TGTGCCAGCTCACCCGGGACAGGGGCCAATGAGCAGTTCTTC.

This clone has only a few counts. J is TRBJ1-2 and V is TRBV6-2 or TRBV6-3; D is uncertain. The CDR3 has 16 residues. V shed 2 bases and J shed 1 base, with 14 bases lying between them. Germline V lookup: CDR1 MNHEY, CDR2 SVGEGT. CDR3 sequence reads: CASSYSAARGNYGYTF. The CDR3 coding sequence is TGTGCCAGCAGTTACAGCGCGGCGCGGGGTAACTATGGCTACACCTTC.